The 20 T cell receptor beta chains below come from one sample, sequenced in a study of cytomegalovirus exposure and HLA in healthy donors. 60 Vbeta and 13 Jbeta primers were used in PCR. Measured with immunoSEQ multiplex PCR; TCRdb has only the in-frame clones, and not every one. Its listing shows about 200,000 clones. Sequencing was done on a sample of PBMCs. The receptors were sampled from a girl aged 2 to 10 in good health and CMV-seropositive.

The CDR3 loop is CASSVAGGPADEQFF. CDR3 nucleotide sequence: TGCGCCAGCAGTGTGGCGGGAGGGCCAGCTGATGAGCAGTTCTTC. The chain is built from TRBV10-1 and TRBJ2-1; 9 nucleotides align to TRBD2. The CDR3 is 15 amino acids. Losses at the gene ends were 4 bases for V and 8 bases for J; bases not matched to a gene: 9. Germline V gene sequence: CDR1 WNHNN, CDR2 SYGVQD (reference sequence).

This chain uses TRBV28 with TRBJ1-1; 7 nucleotides agree with TRBD1. Germline assignment: CDR1 MDHEN and CDR2 SYDVKM. Trimming at V came to 3 bases and at J to 3 bases, leaving 16 bases not matched to a gene. CDR3 length: 18 residues. The CDR3 reads CASSFPGVARGIDTEAFF. The DNA for the CDR3 is TGTGCCAGCAGTTTTCCAGGTGTGGCCAGGGGGATAGACACTGAAGCTTTCTTT.

The CDR3 sequence is CASSLESLAGSYEQYF. The CDR3 nucleotides read TGTGCCAGCAGCTTAGAGTCGCTAGCGGGATCGTACGAGCAGTACTTC. The V gene is TRBV13, the J gene TRBJ2-5, with 9 positions matching TRBD2. The J call is uncertain, as TRBJ2-7 better fits the DNA end. The CDR3 length is 16 residues. Germline lookup yields CDR1 PRHDT and CDR2 FYEKMQ (reference sequence).

The chain is built from TRBV28 and TRBJ1-5; D gene unclear. CDR1 is MDHEN, CDR2 SYDVKM, per germline. Trimming took off 8 bases at V and 4 bases at J, with 21 bases between the two ends. There are 16 residues in the CDR3. CDR3 nucleotide sequence: TGTGCCAGCCAACAACTCGACAATGTCGGTAATCAGCCCCAGCATTTT. Residues: CASQQLDNVGNQPQHF.

This chain connects TRBV19 to TRBJ1-6; 7 bases map to TRBD1. The germline gives CDR1 LNHDA, CDR2 SQIVND (reference sequence). Trimming removed 10 bases from V and 9 bases from J; junction bases left unmatched: 12. This CDR3 has 14 amino acids. DNA for the CDR3: TGTGCCACCCTTACCGGGACAGACGGTTCACCCCTCCACTTT. This codes for CATLTGTDGSPLHF. Full variable domain (outside the CDR3, taken from reference TRBV19 and TRBJ1-6): DGGITQSPKYLFRKEGQNVTLSCEQNLNHDAMYWYRQDPGQGLRLIYYSQIVNDFQKGDIAEGYSVSREKKESFPLTVTSAQKNPTAFYLCATLTGTDGSPLHFGNGTRLTVT.

The CDR3 here is CASSYSTGSSYEQYF. For the CDR3, the DNA is TGTGCCAGCAGTTACTCGACAGGGAGCTCCTACGAGCAGTACTTC. This chain joins TRBV6-5 and TRBJ2-5, with TRBD1 matching 7 bases. Judging by the DNA end, TRBJ2-7 fits better; the J call may be wrong. This CDR3 spans 15 amino acids. Germline assignment: CDR1 MNHEY and CDR2 SVGAGI.

The J gene is TRBJ1-2, the V gene TRBV5-1, with 10 nucleotides matching TRBD1. V lost 3 bases to trimming and J lost 3 bases; unmatched junction nucleotides: 5. Germline V gene lookup returns CDR1 SGHRS and CDR2 YFSETQ. The CDR3 totals 15 residues. CDR3 amino acids: CASSSTTGGDYGYTF. CDR3 in DNA: TGCGCCAGCAGCTCGACGACAGGGGGCGACTATGGCTACACCTTC.

V is TRBV5-1 and J is TRBJ2-1; 16 bases fit TRBD2. CDR3 length equals 20 residues. Germline CDR1 SGHRS, CDR2 YFSETQ. The V gene end was trimmed by 2 bases and the J gene end by 7 bases; junction bases not matched to a gene: 15. CDR3 amino acids: CASSLSSGTSGRAAVNEQFF. In DNA form, the CDR3 reads TGCGCCAGCAGCTTATCCTCCGGGACTAGCGGGAGGGCCGCCGTGAATGAGCAGTTCTTC.

The rearrangement links TRBV10-1 to TRBJ2-2; D is ambiguous. The CDR3 is 14 amino acids. Trimming took off 3 bases at V and 0 bases at J, with 5 bases between the two ends. CDR1 WNHNN and CDR2 SYGVQD come from the germline V gene (reference sequence). The CDR3 here is CASSDPANTGELFF. The CDR3 bases are TGCGCCAGCAGTGATCCAGCGAACACCGGGGAGCTGTTTTTT.

The chain recombines TRBV29-1 with TRBJ2-3; D is unclear. Trimming removed 6 bases at V and 4 bases at J, with 17 bases between. From germline, CDR1 is SQVTM and CDR2 ANQGSEA. CDR3 length equals 14 residues. The DNA of the CDR3 is TGCAGCGTCAGCCCTAGGCTCCGGGCAGATACGCAGTATTTT. It specifies CSVSPRLRADTQYF.

On this clone: The sample has other DNA sequences that encode this CDR3 too. The rearrangement joins TRBV28 to TRBJ1-4; D not certain. Germline V CDR1 and CDR2: MDHEN, SYDVKM. The CDR3 sequence is 15 residues long. The V and J ends lost 4 bases and 0 bases respectively, with 9 bases between them. CDR3 nucleotides: TGTGCCAGCAGTTCTCCGAGGGCAACTAATGAAAAACTGTTTTTT. Its protein product is CASSSPRATNEKLFF.

CDR3 sequence: CASTQPDRAYEQYF. The CDR3 bases are TGTGCCAGCACCCAACCGGACAGGGCCTACGAGCAGTACTTC. V is TRBV28 and J is TRBJ2-7, with 8 bases that match TRBD1. The CDR3 totals 14 residues. Germline V CDR1 and CDR2: MDHEN, SYDVKM. Trimming at V came to 7 bases and at J to 2 bases, leaving 7 bases not matched to a gene.

The chain is built from TRBV2 and TRBJ1-1; 7 nucleotides line up with TRBD1. CDR3 length: 15 amino acids. After removal of 7 bases from V and 0 bases from J, the junction contained 8 bases not matched to a gene. The germline V gene has CDR1 SNHLY and CDR2 FYNNEI. The CDR3 protein is CASKLGQPVNTEAFF. DNA of the CDR3: TGTGCCAGCAAGCTGGGACAGCCCGTGAACACTGAAGCTTTCTTT.

A note on this clone: The same CDR3 can be traced to other DNA sequences in this sample. This chain uses TRBV27 with TRBJ1-1, with D maybe TRBD1 (5 bases). With 6 bases removed from V and 5 bases from J, the gap between germline ends came to 10 bases. Germline V gene data show CDR1 as MNHEY and CDR2 as SMNVEV (reference sequence). The CDR3 runs to 12 residues. The CDR3 bases are TGTGCCAGCAGGGCGGGGGGGACTGAAGCTTTCTTT. It encodes CASRAGGTEAFF.

The chain carries TRBV9 and TRBJ2-1; D remains unclear. Trimming left V 0 bases short and J 7 bases short, with 17 bases between. The germline V gene has CDR1 SGDLS and CDR2 YYNGEE. The CDR3 consists of 16 residues. The CDR3 nucleotides are TGTGCCAGCAGCGTAGCTCCCACCCTGGTAGTTAATGAGCAGTTCTTC. Its translation is CASSVAPTLVVNEQFF.

J is TRBJ2-7 and V is TRBV5-8; 7 bases line up with TRBD1. Trimming cost V 4 bases and J 6 bases; bases outside gene matches: 13. The CDR3 has 15 amino acids. From germline, CDR1 is SGHTS and CDR2 YDEGEE. The CDR3 bases are TGTGCCAGCAGCAACGAGGGGGCGCCCCCCGTCGAGCAGTACTTC. Protein sequence: CASSNEGAPPVEQYF.

The rearrangement links TRBV2 to TRBJ2-1; 8 bases align to TRBD2. Germline CDR1 and CDR2: SNHLY and FYNNEI. V gave up 5 bases and J gave up 7 bases; unmatched junction bases: 10. The CDR3 loop spans 15 amino acids. The CDR3 DNA reads as TGTGCCAGCAGTCTGTACCCCGGGACTAGTAATGAGCAGTTCTTC. Protein product: CASSLYPGTSNEQFF.

V is TRBV5-6 and J is TRBJ2-5; perhaps TRBD2 as D (6 bases). Per the germline V gene, CDR1 is SGHDT and CDR2 is YYEEEE. Trimming took 0 bases from V and 7 from J, leaving 7 bases between them. The CDR3 totals 12 residues. CDR3 sequence (DNA): TGTGCCAGCAGCTTGGGGCGGGGGACCCAGTACTTC. This gives the protein CASSLGRGTQYF.

The CDR3 loop is CASSLLATSNQPQHF. The CDR3 bases are TGTGCCAGCAGTTTATTAGCTACAAGCAATCAGCCCCAGCATTTT. This sequence joins TRBV27 and TRBJ1-5; D unresolved. CDR1 and CDR2 from the germline V gene are MNHEY and SMNVEV (reference sequence). Trimming cost V 1 base and J 1 base, with 8 bases left between them. There are 15 residues in the CDR3.

The chain couples TRBV29-1 to TRBJ1-2; no clear D. Germline values: CDR1 SQVTM, CDR2 ANQGSEA. Between the trimmed V and J ends, which lost 2 bases and 2 bases, there was a span of 3 bases. CDR3 length equals 11 residues. Here the CDR3 DNA reads TGCAGCGTTGAACAGAACTATGGCTACACCTTC. This gives the protein CSVEQNYGYTF. The full variable domain, rest sourced from reference TRBV29-1 and TRBJ1-2, is SAVISQKPSRDICQRGTSLTIQCQVDSQVTMMFWYRQQPGQSLTLIATANQGSEATYESGFVIDKFPISRPNLTFSTLTVSNMSPEDSSIYLCSVEQNYGYTFGSGTRLTVV.